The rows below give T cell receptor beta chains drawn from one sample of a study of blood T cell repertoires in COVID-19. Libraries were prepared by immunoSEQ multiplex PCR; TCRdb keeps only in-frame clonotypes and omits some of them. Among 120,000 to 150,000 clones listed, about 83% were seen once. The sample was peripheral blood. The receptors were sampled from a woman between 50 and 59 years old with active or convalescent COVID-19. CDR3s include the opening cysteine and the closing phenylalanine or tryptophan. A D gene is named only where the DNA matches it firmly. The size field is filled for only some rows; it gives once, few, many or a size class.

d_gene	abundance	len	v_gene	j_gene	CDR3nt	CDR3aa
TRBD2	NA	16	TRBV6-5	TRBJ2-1	TGTGCCAGCAGTTACGATACTAGCGGTGGATTGGATGAGCAGTTCTTC	CASSYDTSGGLDEQFF
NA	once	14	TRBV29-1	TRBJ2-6	TGCAGCGTAAGAAGGGGGTCTGGGGCCAACGTCCTGACTTTC	CSVRRGSGANVLTF
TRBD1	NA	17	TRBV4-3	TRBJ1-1	TGCGCCAGCAGCCAAATCGGACAGGGGGCACGGAACACTGAAGCTTTCTTT	CASSQIGQGARNTEAFF
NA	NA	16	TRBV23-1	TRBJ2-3	TGCGCCAGCAGTCCAAACGTTGAGCGGATGGTGGATACGCAGTATTTT	CASSPNVERMVDTQYF
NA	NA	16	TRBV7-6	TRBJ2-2	TGTGCCAGCAGCTTAGGTGGGGGCCGGAACACCGGGGAGCTGTTTTTT	CASSLGGGRNTGELFF
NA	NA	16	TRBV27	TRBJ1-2	TGTGCCAGCAGTTTATTTACCGGCGGCTCCAGAGAAGGCTACACCTTC	CASSLFTGGSREGYTF
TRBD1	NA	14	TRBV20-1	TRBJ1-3	TGCAGTGCTAGTCCCGGACAGGGAGGAAACACCATATATTTT	CSASPGQGGNTIYF
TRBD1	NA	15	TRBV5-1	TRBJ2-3	TGCGCCAGCAGCTTGGACGGACAGGGGGGAGATACGCAGTATTTT	CASSLDGQGGDTQYF
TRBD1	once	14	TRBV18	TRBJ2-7	TGTGCCAGCTCAACCGGGACAGGGGGCTACGAGCAGTACTTC	CASSTGTGGYEQYF
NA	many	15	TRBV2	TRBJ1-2	TGTGCCAGCACTAGGACAGCAAGCAGTAACTATGGCTACACCTTC	CASTRTASSNYGYTF
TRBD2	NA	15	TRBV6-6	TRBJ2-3	TGTGCCAGCAGTCCCGGGACTAGATCGGGCGATACGCAGTATTTT	CASSPGTRSGDTQYF
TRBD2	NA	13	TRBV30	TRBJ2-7	TGTGCCTGGAGTATTGCGGGAGGGAACGAGCAGTACTTC	CAWSIAGGNEQYF
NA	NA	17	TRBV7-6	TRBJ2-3	TGTGCCAGCAGCTTAAGACCCTCGACAGATCGCACAGATACGCAGTATTTT	CASSLRPSTDRTDTQYF
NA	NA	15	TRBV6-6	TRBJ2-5	TGTGCCAGCAGCCAACTTGGACCGGTACGGGAAGTCCAGTACTTC	CASSQLGPVREVQYF
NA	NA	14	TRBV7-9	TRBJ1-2	TGTGCCAGCAGCTTACAGGGAGGGGGACCCGGCTACACCTTC	CASSLQGGGPGYTF